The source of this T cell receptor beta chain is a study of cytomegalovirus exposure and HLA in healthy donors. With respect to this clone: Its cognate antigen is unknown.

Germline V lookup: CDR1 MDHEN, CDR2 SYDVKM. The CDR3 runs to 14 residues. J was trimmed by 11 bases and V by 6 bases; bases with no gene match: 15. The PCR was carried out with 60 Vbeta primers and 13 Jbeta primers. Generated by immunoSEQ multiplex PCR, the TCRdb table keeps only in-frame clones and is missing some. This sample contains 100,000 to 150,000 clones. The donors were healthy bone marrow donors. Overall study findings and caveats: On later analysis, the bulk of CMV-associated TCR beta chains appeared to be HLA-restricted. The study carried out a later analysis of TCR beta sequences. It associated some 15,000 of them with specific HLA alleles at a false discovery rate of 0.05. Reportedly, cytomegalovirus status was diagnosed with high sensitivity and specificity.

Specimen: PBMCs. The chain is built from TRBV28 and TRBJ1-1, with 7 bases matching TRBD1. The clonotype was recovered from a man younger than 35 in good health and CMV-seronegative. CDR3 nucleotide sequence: TGTGCCAGCAGACCAGGGACAGCCGTCTCCCAGGCTTTCTTT. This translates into CASRPGTAVSQAFF.